The next 14 T cell receptor beta chains were all read from a single sample in a study of response to subunit inactivated influenza vaccine. TCRdb passed the RT-PCR reads through MiXCR, listing each CDR3 protein once. Of about 780,000 distinct CDR3 sequences listed, approximately 18% are singletons. This sample comprised PBMCs from blood, obtained roughly 5 days after vaccination. Receptor source: a man aged 50-59 years who received an inactivated influenza vaccine.

This CDR3 is CASSSRGTGAYNEQFF. CDR3 bases: TGCGCCAGCAGCTCCCGGGGCACAGGGGCCTACAATGAGCAGTTCTTC. The chain joins TRBV5-1 to TRBJ2-1, with 7 bases that match TRBD1. Germline assignment: CDR1 SGHRS and CDR2 YFSETQ. The CDR3 consists of 16 residues. V lost 3 bases and J lost 2; bases outside the gene matches: 8.

The chain is built from TRBV10-3 and TRBJ2-2; tentatively, D is TRBD1 (6 bases). With 3 bases removed from V and 3 bases from J, the gap between germline ends came to 14 bases. Germline V gives CDR1 ENHRY, CDR2 SYGVKD. This CDR3 has 16 amino acids. The CDR3 DNA reads TGTGCCATCAGTGAAGGACAGATTGCACACACCGGGGAGCTGTTTTTT. Protein product: CAISEGQIAHTGELFF.

The chain is built from TRBV30 and TRBJ2-3; no reliable D call. Germline assignment: CDR1 GTSNPN and CDR2 SVGIG (reference sequence). V dropped 0 bases and J dropped 4 bases, with 5 bases sitting between them. The CDR3 consists of 12 residues. In DNA form, the CDR3 reads TGTGCCTGGAGTGTCCTGGCAGATACGCAGTATTTT. It is translated as CAWSVLADTQYF.

The CDR3 coding sequence is TGTGCCAGCAGCGGCCCGCTCCTAGGGTCCACAGATACGCAGTATTTT. As protein: CASSGPLLGSTDTQYF. V gene TRBV7-9 combines with J gene TRBJ2-3; D is ambiguous. Trimming removed 5 bases at V and 2 bases at J, with 17 bases between. The germline gives CDR1 SEHNR, CDR2 FQNEAQ (reference sequence). The CDR3 length is 16 residues.

This clonotype has more than one count but fewer than ten. This rearrangement joins TRBV5-1 to TRBJ2-2, with D possibly being TRBD1 or TRBD2 (6 bases each). Per germline, CDR1 SGHRS and CDR2 YFSETQ. Trimming removed 0 bases from V and 7 bases from J, with 13 bases in between. CDR3 length equals 15 residues. CDR3 nucleotide sequence: TGCGCCAGCAGCTTGGCGGGGGCGCGAGTCGGGGAGCTGTTTTTT. Amino acids: CASSLAGARVGELFF. The variable domain in full, completed from reference TRBV5-1 and TRBJ2-2, reads KAGVTQTPRYLIKTRGQQVTLSCSPISGHRSVSWYQQTPGQGLQFLFEYFSETQRNKGNFPGRFSGRQFSNSRSEMNVSTLELGDSALYLCASSLAGARVGELFFGEGSRLTVL.

The chain carries TRBV7-9 and TRBJ2-5, with TRBD2 as a possible D gene (6 bases). The CDR3 runs to 15 residues. Trimming shortened V by 3 bases and J by 4 bases, and 15 bases separated the two germline ends. The germline CDR1 and CDR2 sequences are SEHNR and FQNEAQ (reference sequence). CDR3 residues: CASSFPSGGIETQYF. The CDR3 DNA follows: TGTGCCAGCAGCTTCCCCAGTGGAGGGATAGAGACCCAGTACTTC.

CDR3 DNA: TGTGCCAGCAGTTCCAACAGGGTCCCCTACAATGAGCAGTTCTTC. Translated: CASSSNRVPYNEQFF. The chain links TRBV28 to TRBJ2-1; D perhaps matches TRBD1 (6 bases). The ends were cut back, 4 bases at V and 2 bases at J, with 12 bases in the middle. CDR3 length: 15 residues. The germline V gene has CDR1 MDHEN and CDR2 SYDVKM.

This clonotype was found many times. The chain carries TRBV7-9 and TRBJ2-7; D is tentatively TRBD1 or TRBD2 (5 bases each). CDR3 length: 14 residues. CDR1 is SEHNR, CDR2 FQNEAQ, per germline (reference sequence). Trimming stripped 5 bases from V and 6 bases from J, with 17 bases between. The CDR3 bases are TGTGCCAGCAGCGAACCCGGGACGGCCAGCGAGCAGTACTTC. Translating gives CASSEPGTASEQYF.

The genes are TRBV10-3 and TRBJ2-5; 10 positions agree with TRBD2. V lost 0 bases, J lost 4 bases, and 2 bases stayed unmatched. The CDR3 covers 15 residues. From germline, CDR1 is ENHRY and CDR2 SYGVKD. CDR3 bases: TGTGCCATCAGTGAGTCACTAGCGGGAAGAGAGACCCAGTACTTC. This gives the protein CAISESLAGRETQYF.

The J gene is TRBJ2-3, the V gene TRBV27; 16 nucleotides agree with TRBD2. The germline V gene encodes CDR1 MNHEY and CDR2 SMNVEV (reference sequence). The CDR3 is 16 amino acids. J gave up 10 bases and V 7 bases, and 11 bases lay outside the gene matches. The CDR3 coding sequence is TGTGCCAGCATGCTAGGGGGGACTAGCGGGAGGGCGGCGCAGTATTTT. As protein: CASMLGGTSGRAAQYF.

This clonotype has more than one count but fewer than ten. The genes are TRBV15 and TRBJ2-1, with 10 bases identical to TRBD1. This CDR3 contains 15 residues. V trimming: 2 bases; J trimming: 9 bases; junction bases outside the gene matches: 7. Germline loops: CDR1 LNHNV, CDR2 YYDKDF (reference sequence). The CDR3 loop is CATSRRTGGGAEQFF. The CDR3 DNA is TGTGCCACCAGCAGAAGGACAGGGGGAGGTGCTGAGCAGTTCTTC.

This clonotype was counted at least ten times. The rearrangement joins TRBV6-1 to TRBJ1-4, with 12 bases identical to TRBD1. The V gene end was trimmed by 5 bases and the J gene end by 8 bases; junction bases not matched to a gene: 6. Germline V CDR1 and CDR2: MNHNS, SASEGT. The CDR3 extends over 15 amino acids. CDR3 region: CASSQGQGAGEKLFF. The CDR3 coding sequence is TGTGCCAGCAGTCAGGGACAGGGGGCGGGGGAAAAACTGTTTTTT.

The chain couples TRBV6-1 to TRBJ2-4; D gene unclear. V lost 6 bases, J lost 6 bases, and 12 bases lay in between. The CDR3 has 13 residues. CDR1 is MNHNS, CDR2 SASEGT, per germline. The chain's CDR3 is CASSSGSINIQYF. The DNA for the CDR3 is TGTGCCAGCAGCTCCGGGTCCATAAACATTCAGTACTTC.

In this sample, this clonotype turned up a few times. The V and J genes are TRBV28 and TRBJ2-3, with 12 bases lining up with TRBD2. Germline values: CDR1 MDHEN, CDR2 SYDVKM. The junction had 6 bases not matched to a gene; V was cut back by 6 bases and J by 5 bases. The CDR3 totals 15 residues. In DNA form, the CDR3 reads TGTGCCAGCAGCAGACTAGCGGGAGTTGGAGATACGCAGTATTTT. Protein: CASSRLAGVGDTQYF. Full variable domain (missing parts from reference TRBV28 and TRBJ2-3): DVKVTQSSRYLVKRTGEKVFLECVQDMDHENMFWYRQDPGLGLRLIYFSYDVKMKEKGDIPEGYSVSREKKERFSLILESASTNQTSMYLCASSRLAGVGDTQYFGPGTRLTVL.